This passage covers 19 T cell receptor beta chains from one sample sequenced in a study of T cell responses to AZD1222 COVID-19 vaccine. Produced via immunoSEQ multiplex PCR; TCRdb's table is partial and in-frame only. Seen here are under 150,000 clones, approximately 90% observed once, and the top ten hold 3.4%. The material was peripheral blood, obtained on day 0 of AZD1222 vaccination. The source of these receptors is an adult in good health.

The chain couples TRBV7-7 to TRBJ2-1; maybe TRBD1 (5 bases). CDR1 and CDR2 from the germline V gene are SSHAT and FNYEAQ (reference sequence). V lost 4 bases and J 6 bases, leaving 10 bases between the germline ends. The CDR3 covers 13 residues. Written as DNA, the CDR3 is TGTGCCAGCAGCTATGGACACTTCAATGAGCAGTTCTTC. This translates into CASSYGHFNEQFF. Combining the CDR3 with reference TRBV7-7 and TRBJ2-1 gives the whole variable domain GAGVSQSPRYKVTKRGQDVTLRCDPISSHATLYWYQQALGQGPEFLTYFNYEAQPDKSGLPSDRFSAERPEGSISTLTIQRTEQRDSAMYRCASSYGHFNEQFFGPGTRLTVL.

The chain has TRBV7-9 and TRBJ1-5, with D unclear. This CDR3 is built from 16 residues. Germline loops: CDR1 SEHNR, CDR2 FQNEAQ (reference sequence). Trimming stripped 4 bases from V and 3 bases from J, with 16 bases between. The CDR3 loop is CASSSSRQSINQPQHF. CDR3 bases: TGTGCCAGCAGCTCCTCGCGGCAGTCGATCAATCAGCCCCAGCATTTT.

This clone was recorded only once. V usage is TRBV14 and J usage is TRBJ2-7; D unresolved. CDR1 is SGHDN and CDR2 is FVKESK in the germline V gene. The CDR3 runs to 13 residues. V lost 4 bases, J lost 3 bases, and 10 bases lay in between. The CDR3 region is CASSLLRGYEQYF. The CDR3 nucleotides are TGTGCCAGCAGCCTCCTTCGCGGCTACGAGCAGTACTTC.

This clone was recorded only once. The chain uses TRBV14 and TRBJ2-7; weak D call: TRBD2 (5 bases). The CDR3 covers 17 residues. Trimming cost V 4 bases and J 2 bases, with 21 bases left between them. Germline CDR1 SGHDN, CDR2 FVKESK. CDR3 DNA: TGTGCCAGCAGCCCGGTAACGGGGTATCAAGCGACCTACGAGCAGTACTTC. Translation: CASSPVTGYQATYEQYF. Using reference TRBV14 and TRBJ2-7 for the parts outside the CDR3, the full variable domain is EAGVTQFPSHSVIEKGQTVTLRCDPISGHDNLYWYRRVMGKEIKFLLHFVKESKQDESGMPNNRFLAERTGGTYSTLKVQPAELEDSGVYFCASSPVTGYQATYEQYFGPGTRLTVT.

This chain links TRBV2 with TRBJ1-5, with D possibly matching TRBD1 (5 bases). Per the germline V gene, CDR1 is SNHLY and CDR2 is FYNNEI. The CDR3 sequence is 15 residues long. V shed 7 bases and J shed 0 bases, with 13 bases lying between them. DNA of the CDR3: TGTGCCAGCAATTCAGGGCCCTATAGCAATCAGCCCCAGCATTTT. It specifies CASNSGPYSNQPQHF.

This clone was seen a few times. The rearrangement joins TRBV6-6 to TRBJ1-4, with TRBD1 matching 9 bases. The CDR3 length is 15 residues. With 9 bases clipped from V and 8 bases from J, the junction kept 13 bases outside the gene matches. Looked up from germline, CDR1 is MNHNY and CDR2 is SVGAGI (reference sequence). CDR3 loop: CARQGAGGFREKLFF. CDR3 coding DNA: TGTGCCAGACAGGGGGCGGGCGGGTTTCGCGAAAAACTGTTTTTT.

The V and J genes are TRBV7-9 and TRBJ2-3; D is unresolved. The CDR3 covers 13 residues. From germline, CDR1 is SEHNR and CDR2 FQNEAQ (reference sequence). With 9 bases removed from V and 4 bases from J, the gap between germline ends came to 14 bases. Written as DNA, the CDR3 is TGTGCCAGTGGAGATTTAGTTGCAGATACGCAGTATTTT. Encoded protein: CASGDLVADTQYF.

The rearrangement links TRBV4-1 to TRBJ2-1; D is perhaps TRBD1 (5 bases). The CDR3 extends over 18 amino acids. V lost 0 bases to trimming and J lost 2 bases, with 17 bases between them. Germline V gene lookup returns CDR1 MGHRA and CDR2 YSYEKL. The CDR3 reads CASSQDGAGVFPYNEQFF. In DNA, the CDR3 is TGCGCCAGCAGCCAAGATGGGGCCGGCGTTTTCCCCTACAATGAGCAGTTCTTC.

The CDR3 bases are TGCGCCAGCAGCTTGGAGGGACTAGCTGGGTTCTTC. Translation: CASSLEGLAGFF. The chain has TRBV5-1 and TRBJ2-1; TRBD2 agrees at 9 bases. CDR3 length: 12 residues. V was pared by 0 bases and J by 15 bases, with 4 bases of the junction left unmatched. Per germline, CDR1 SGHRS and CDR2 YFSETQ.

This clone was found once. The CDR3 DNA reads TGTGCCAGCAGCGTCTCGGAAGCTAACTATGGCTACACCTTC. Residues: CASSVSEANYGYTF. The genes are TRBV7-9 and TRBJ1-2; D is undetermined. The CDR3 consists of 14 residues. Trimming took 5 bases from V and 0 from J, leaving 10 bases between them. CDR1 is SEHNR and CDR2 is FQNEAQ in the germline V gene (reference sequence).

The V gene is TRBV6-4, the J gene TRBJ2-3; 10 positions agree with TRBD2. CDR1 is MRHNA, CDR2 SNTAGT, per germline. Trimming removed 4 bases from V and 5 bases from J; junction bases left unmatched: 6. The CDR3 consists of 15 residues. CDR3 DNA sequence: TGTGCCAGCAGTGTAACTAGCGGGGAGGGAGATACGCAGTATTTT. Residues: CASSVTSGEGDTQYF.

This clone is a singleton in its sample. Written as DNA, the CDR3 is TGCGCCAGCAGCCGGGACAGGGGAGGCCCCTATGGCTACACCTTC. It codes for CASSRDRGGPYGYTF. J is TRBJ1-2 and V is TRBV5-1; the match to TRBD1 covers 10 bases. The CDR3 contains 15 residues. Per germline, CDR1 SGHRS and CDR2 YFSETQ. The V gene end was trimmed by 4 bases and the J gene end by 4 bases; junction bases not matched to a gene: 7. Full variable domain (missing parts from reference TRBV5-1 and TRBJ1-2): KAGVTQTPRYLIKTRGQQVTLSCSPISGHRSVSWYQQTPGQGLQFLFEYFSETQRNKGNFPGRFSGRQFSNSRSEMNVSTLELGDSALYLCASSRDRGGPYGYTFGSGTRLTVV.

The V and J genes are TRBV20-1 and TRBJ1-5; a possible D gene is TRBD1 (6 bases). The V end lost 3 bases, the J end lost 3 bases, and 9 bases lay between the germline ends. The CDR3 contains 13 residues. The germline V gene encodes CDR1 DFQATT and CDR2 SNEGSKA (reference sequence). The CDR3 spells CSASRGANQPQHF. Here the CDR3 DNA reads TGCAGTGCTAGTAGGGGGGCCAATCAGCCCCAGCATTTT.

The CDR3 here is CASGGVFSYEQYF. CDR3 coding DNA: TGCGCCAGCGGTGGAGTTTTCTCCTACGAGCAGTACTTC. V usage is TRBV4-1 and J usage is TRBJ2-7; no definite D call. The CDR3 extends over 13 amino acids. V was cut by 8 bases and J by 0 bases, with 11 bases left in between. Per the germline V gene, CDR1 is MGHRA and CDR2 is YSYEKL.

This clone was counted only a few times. This chain connects TRBV2 to TRBJ1-5; the D is unclear. This CDR3 has 15 amino acids. Per the germline V gene, CDR1 is SNHLY and CDR2 is FYNNEI. Trimming shortened V by 6 bases and J by 0 bases, and 12 bases separated the two germline ends. The CDR3 is CASSESGVSNQPQHF. CDR3 DNA: TGTGCCAGCAGCGAAAGTGGGGTTAGCAATCAGCCCCAGCATTTT.

This chain connects TRBV6-5 to TRBJ2-5; the match to TRBD2 covers 12 bases. Per germline, CDR1 MNHEY and CDR2 SVGAGI. The ends lost 2 bases at V and 5 bases at J; junction bases unmatched: 3. CDR3 size: 15 residues. Written as DNA, the CDR3 is TGTGCCAGCAGTTACCTAGCGGGAGGGCGGGAGACCCAGTACTTC. It translates to CASSYLAGGRETQYF.

This clone was seen ten or more times. The chain employs TRBV2 and TRBJ1-5, with D unclear. The CDR3 totals 14 residues. The V end was cut by 4 bases, the J end by 3 bases, with 10 bases between. CDR1 is SNHLY and CDR2 is FYNNEI in the germline V gene. The CDR3, as DNA: TGTGCCAGCAGTGCGGGAGGATACAATCAGCCCCAGCATTTT. It encodes CASSAGGYNQPQHF.

This clone appeared once. Distinct nucleotide sequences in the sample also encode this CDR3. This rearrangement joins TRBV3-1 (or the pseudogene TRBV3-2) to TRBJ2-7; possibly TRBD2 for D (5 bases). The CDR3 sequence is 13 residues long. Trimming took 0 bases from V and 2 from J, leaving 5 bases between them. In germline, CDR1 is LGHDT, CDR2 YNNKEL (reference sequence). The CDR3 region has the DNA TGTGCCAGCAGCCAAGATAGCGCCTACGAGCAGTACTTC. Its protein is CASSQDSAYEQYF.

The genes are TRBV12-3 or TRBV12-4 and TRBJ1-1; possibly TRBD1 for D (5 bases). With 7 bases removed from V and 4 bases from J, the gap between germline ends came to 13 bases. The CDR3 has 13 amino acids. CDR3 amino acids: CASTFGGFTEAFF. CDR3 nucleotides: TGTGCCAGCACCTTCGGGGGATTCACTGAAGCTTTCTTT.